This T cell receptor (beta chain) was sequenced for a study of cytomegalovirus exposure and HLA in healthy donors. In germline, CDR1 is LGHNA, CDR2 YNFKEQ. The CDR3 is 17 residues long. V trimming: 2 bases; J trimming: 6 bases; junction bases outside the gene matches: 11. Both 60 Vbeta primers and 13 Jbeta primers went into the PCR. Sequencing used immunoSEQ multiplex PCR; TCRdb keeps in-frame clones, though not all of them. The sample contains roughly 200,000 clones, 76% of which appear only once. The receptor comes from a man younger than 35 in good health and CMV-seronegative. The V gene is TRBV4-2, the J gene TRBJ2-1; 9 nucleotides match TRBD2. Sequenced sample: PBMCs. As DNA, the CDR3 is TGTGCCAGCAGCCAAAGAAAGGCTAGCGGGGCCTCCAATGAGCAGTTCTTC. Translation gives CASSQRKASGASNEQFF.